The rows below give T cell receptor beta chains drawn from one sample of a study of blood T cell repertoires in COVID-19. Sequencing used immunoSEQ multiplex PCR; TCRdb keeps in-frame clones, though not all of them. The table shows a few hundred thousand clones, with around four fifths occurring only once. The source material was peripheral blood. All receptors come from a woman aged 45-60 years with acute or convalescent COVID-19. Each CDR3 is given with its conserved first and last residue. D genes are given only for firm matches.

cdr3_length	v_call	d_call	j_call	cdr3_aa	cdr3_nt
19	TRBV28	TRBD1	TRBJ1-2	CASSHTGGGQGLPLYGYTF	TGTGCCAGCAGCCACACGGGGGGGGGACAGGGGCTCCCCCTTTATGGCTACACCTTC
16	TRBV20-1	TRBD2	TRBJ2-1	CSASTREARASGEQFF	TGCAGTGCTAGTACGCGGGAGGCCCGCGCGTCGGGTGAGCAGTTCTTC
13	TRBV4-1	NA	TRBJ2-5	CASSQERTETQYF	TGCGCCAGCAGCCAAGAGAGAACAGAGACCCAGTACTTC
14	TRBV6-5	NA	TRBJ1-2	CASTVRAVLYGYTF	TGTGCCAGCACTGTCAGGGCAGTCCTATATGGCTACACCTTC
17	TRBV10-2	NA	TRBJ1-4	CASRGATGTTDNEKLFF	TGCGCCAGCAGGGGAGCTACCGGGACAACCGATAATGAAAAACTGTTTTTT
17	TRBV5-6	TRBD2	TRBJ2-5	CASSLGLAGGPGETQYF	TGTGCCAGCAGCCTAGGACTAGCGGGAGGCCCAGGAGAGACCCAGTACTTC
14	TRBV3-1/TRBV3-2	NA	TRBJ2-5	CASSQGPQQETQYF	TGTGCCAGCAGCCAAGGTCCCCAGCAAGAGACCCAGTACTTC
15	TRBV5-5	NA	TRBJ1-4	CASSPPLSFNEKLFF	TGTGCCAGCAGCCCCCCATTAAGCTTTAATGAAAAACTGTTTTTT
16	TRBV24-1	NA	TRBJ2-3	CATSDAAGQGRDTQYF	TGTGCCACCAGTGATGCGGCCGGGCAGGGTAGGGATACGCAGTATTTT
16	TRBV12-5	NA	TRBJ2-2	CASGFPGDTNTGELFF	TGTGCTAGTGGTTTTCCTGGGGACACGAACACCGGGGAGCTGTTTTTT
16	TRBV18	TRBD2	TRBJ2-5	CASSPRTVGGGETQYF	TGTGCCAGCTCACCCCGGACAGTTGGCGGGGGGGAGACCCAGTACTTC